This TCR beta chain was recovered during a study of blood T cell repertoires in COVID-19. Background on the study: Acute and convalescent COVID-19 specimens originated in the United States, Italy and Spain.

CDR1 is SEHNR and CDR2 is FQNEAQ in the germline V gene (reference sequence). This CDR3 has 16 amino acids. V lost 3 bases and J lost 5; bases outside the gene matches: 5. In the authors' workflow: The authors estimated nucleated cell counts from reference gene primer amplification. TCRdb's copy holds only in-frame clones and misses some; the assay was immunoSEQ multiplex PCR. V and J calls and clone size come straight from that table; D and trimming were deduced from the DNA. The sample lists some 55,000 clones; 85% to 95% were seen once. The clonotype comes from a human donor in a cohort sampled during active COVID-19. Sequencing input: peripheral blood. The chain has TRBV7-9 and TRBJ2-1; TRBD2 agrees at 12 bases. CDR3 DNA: TGTGCCAGCAGCTTGTCGCTAGCGGGAGGGGACAATGAGCAGTTCTTC. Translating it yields CASSLSLAGGDNEQFF.